This is a list of T cell receptor beta chains from one sample in a study of a mutant IDH1 vaccine in newly diagnosed glioma. Data came from immunoSEQ multiplex PCR; TCRdb stores just in-frame clones and leaves some out. The sample yields approximately 54,000 clones, 80% to 90% seen once. The sample was PBMCs, taken from a glioma patient treated with radiotherapy, temozolomide or both. The receptors shown here come from a man younger than 35 with glioma. CDR3s include the opening cysteine and the closing phenylalanine or tryptophan. Each record gives: D gene, clone size, V gene, J gene, CDR3 protein, CDR3 DNA. D genes are given only for firm matches. A row's size may be missing; if present it is once, few, many or a size class.

TRBD1	few	TRBV19	TRBJ2-5	CATQDRTLTQYF	TGTGCCACTCAGGACAGGACACTCACCCAGTACTTC
-	-	TRBV14	TRBJ1-2	CASSQVERINYGYTF	TGTGCCAGCAGCCAAGTGGAACGGATTAACTATGGCTACACCTTC
TRBD1	-	TRBV5-6	TRBJ1-1	CASSPYRGLRVNTEAFF	TGTGCCAGCAGTCCCTACAGGGGGCTGAGGGTGAACACTGAAGCTTTCTTT
-	-	TRBV18	TRBJ1-1	CASSIDYNTEAFF	TGTGCCAGCTCAATCGACTATAACACTGAAGCTTTCTTT
-	-	TRBV6-1	TRBJ2-1	CASSEPTYNEQFF	TGTGCCAGCAGTGAACCCACGTACAATGAGCAGTTCTTC
-	-	TRBV5-1	TRBJ2-2	CASSLDFSRGTGELFF	TGCGCCAGCAGCTTGGACTTCTCTAGGGGCACCGGGGAGCTGTTTTTT
-	-	TRBV27	TRBJ1-2	CASKGSSGAIYGYTF	TGTGCCAGCAAGGGGAGCTCGGGGGCGATCTATGGCTACACCTTC
-	-	TRBV4-3	TRBJ1-5	CASSQEDRAPQHF	TGCGCCAGCAGCCAAGAGGATAGAGCTCCCCAGCATTTT
-	-	TRBV5-1	TRBJ1-1	CASSLNAGVPNTEAFF	TGCGCCAGCAGCTTGAACGCAGGGGTTCCGAACACTGAAGCTTTCTTT
-	-	TRBV5-4	TRBJ2-7	CASSSRGSANSYEQYF	TGTGCCAGCAGCTCTCGGGGTAGCGCTAACTCCTACGAGCAGTACTTC
-	-	TRBV5-6	TRBJ2-6	CASSFTQPLSGANVLTF	TGTGCCAGCAGCTTCACGCAGCCCCTCTCTGGGGCCAACGTCCTGACTTTC
TRBD1	-	TRBV6-1	TRBJ1-2	CASSVGDSYGYTF	TGTGCCAGCAGTGTAGGGGACAGCTATGGCTACACCTTC
-	-	TRBV9	TRBJ2-5	CASSAGSAQETQYF	TGTGCCAGCAGCGCCGGTTCGGCCCAAGAGACCCAGTACTTC
-	-	TRBV5-6	TRBJ2-1	CASGPGQQFF	TGTGCCAGCGGACCGGGACAGCAGTTCTTC
-	-	TRBV30	TRBJ2-7	CAWVTAPYEQYF	TGTGCCTGGGTCACAGCACCCTACGAGCAGTACTTC
-	-	TRBV6-6	TRBJ1-1	CASSYSIAREAFF	TGTGCCAGCAGTTACTCGATAGCTAGGGAAGCTTTCTTT
-	-	TRBV6-5	TRBJ1-2	CATRQTNYGYTF	TGTGCCACCCGACAGACTAACTATGGCTACACCTTC
-	-	TRBV2	TRBJ1-5	CASSVQGLANQPQHF	TGTGCCAGCAGTGTGCAAGGGTTAGCCAATCAGCCCCAGCATTTT
-	-	TRBV6-5	TRBJ2-7	CASSYSYTGISYEQYF	TGTGCCAGCAGTTACTCCTACACCGGTATCTCCTACGAGCAGTACTTC
TRBD1	-	TRBV9	TRBJ2-2	CASSVGRGRLTGELFF	TGTGCCAGCAGCGTAGGAAGGGGGCGCCTCACCGGGGAGCTGTTTTTT
-	-	TRBV12-5	TRBJ2-7	CASGPHSYEQYF	TGTGCTAGTGGTCCCCACAGCTACGAGCAGTACTTC
-	-	TRBV28	TRBJ2-5	CASSLLQGRETQYF	TGTGCCAGCAGTTTATTGCAGGGGAGAGAGACCCAGTACTTC
-	-	TRBV5-4	TRBJ1-1	CASSLAGGFNTEAFF	TGTGCCAGCAGCTTGGCGGGGGGGTTCAACACTGAAGCTTTCTTT
-	few	TRBV20-1	TRBJ1-1	CSARTGEAFF	TGCAGTGCTCGGACGGGTGAAGCTTTCTTT
TRBD1	few	TRBV4-1	TRBJ1-2	CASSHHQDRVSHTF	TGCGCCAGCAGCCATCACCAGGACAGGGTATCGCACACCTTC
TRBD1	-	TRBV7-2	TRBJ1-1	CASSLVGTQGDTEAFF	TGTGCCAGCAGCTTAGTGGGGACACAGGGGGACACTGAAGCTTTCTTT
-	-	TRBV4-3	TRBJ2-2	CASSQDYWEPTGELFF	TGCGCCAGCAGCCAAGATTACTGGGAACCCACCGGGGAGCTGTTTTTT
TRBD1	-	TRBV13	TRBJ1-5	CASSRTGTNQPQHF	TGTGCCAGCAGCCGGACAGGCACTAATCAGCCCCAGCATTTT
TRBD1	-	TRBV9	TRBJ2-7	CASSEQGVSYEQYF	TGTGCCAGCAGCGAACAGGGGGTATCCTACGAGCAGTACTTC
TRBD1	-	TRBV30	TRBJ2-3	CAWTTGQGFDTQYF	TGTGCCTGGACTACGGGACAGGGCTTTGATACGCAGTATTTT
-	-	TRBV30	TRBJ1-1	CAWTGFGHQNTEAFF	TGTGCCTGGACTGGCTTCGGACACCAGAACACTGAAGCTTTCTTT